This TCR beta chain was retrieved from a study of T cell responses to AZD1222 COVID-19 vaccine. Clones were sequenced by immunoSEQ multiplex PCR, and TCRdb holds only the in-frame ones, with some missing. The sample lists 150,000 or so clones; about nine tenths were seen once. Study-wide points: No day 14 peak samples; only post-peak repertoires were characterized. The donors showed a predominance of white British ancestry and of females, with possible underestimation of clonal diversity. Distributed over spike, vaccine-associated CD4 TCRs predominated at 160-218 and 743-854.

The germline V gene has CDR1 MNHEY and CDR2 SVGEGT. V dropped 4 bases and J dropped 0; count of bases not matched to a gene: 13. The CDR3 is made up of 21 amino acids. On this clone itself: Its antigen is undetermined.

The chain couples TRBV6-2 or TRBV6-3 to TRBJ2-6; 12 bases agree with TRBD1. This specimen consisted of peripheral blood, obtained on day 0 of MenACWY control vaccination. The source is an adult in good health. CDR3 loop: CASSSRDRGLGGSSGANVLTF. CDR3 in DNA: TGTGCCAGCAGTTCCCGGGACAGGGGGCTGGGGGGAAGCTCTGGGGCCAACGTCCTGACTTTC.